The subject of this entry is one T cell receptor (beta chain). Germline V gene lookup returns CDR1 MNHEY and CDR2 SVGAGI. This CDR3 is 16 amino acids long. Trimming cost V 1 base and J 8 bases; bases outside gene matches: 5. In the original analysis: Cell counts per sample came from amplifying reference gene primers. Sequencing was performed with immunoSEQ multiplex PCR; in TCRdb, only in-frame clones are kept and a portion is missing. From that table come the V and J calls and clone size; the DNA was used to work out D and trimming. The sample has 130,000 to 150,000 clones; 80% are singletons. The sample originates from a study of blood T cell repertoires in COVID-19. The wider study: T cells, B-cell-depleted T cells, or PBMCs provided the cDNA or gDNA that served as material.

Specimen: peripheral blood. The V call is TRBV6-5, the J call TRBJ1-6; 10 nucleotides match TRBD1. This receptor was identified in a man in his fifties or sixties with active or convalescent COVID-19. The CDR3 coding sequence is TGTGCCAGCAGTTACTTTTTTGGGACAGGGGATTCACCCCTCCACTTT. Encoded protein: CASSYFFGTGDSPLHF.